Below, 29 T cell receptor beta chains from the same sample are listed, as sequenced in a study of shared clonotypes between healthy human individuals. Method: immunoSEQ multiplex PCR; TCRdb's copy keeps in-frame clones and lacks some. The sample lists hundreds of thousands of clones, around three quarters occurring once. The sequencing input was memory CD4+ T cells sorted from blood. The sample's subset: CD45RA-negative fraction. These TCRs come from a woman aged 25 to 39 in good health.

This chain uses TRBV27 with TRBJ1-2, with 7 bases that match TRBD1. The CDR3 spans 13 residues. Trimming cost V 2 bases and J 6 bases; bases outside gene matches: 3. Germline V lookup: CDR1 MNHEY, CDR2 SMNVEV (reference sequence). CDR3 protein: CASSLGQGDGYTF. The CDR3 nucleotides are TGTGCCAGCAGTTTAGGGCAGGGGGATGGCTACACCTTC.

Here the CDR3 DNA reads TGTGCCAGCTCAGAGGAGGGGCGTCAGGGCTACACCTTC. It encodes CASSEEGRQGYTF. This chain links TRBV28 with TRBJ1-2; D is possibly TRBD1 (5 bases). The CDR3 has 13 residues. The V end lost 8 bases, the J end lost 8 bases, and 18 bases lay between the germline ends. Germline-derived CDR1 and CDR2 are MDHEN and SYDVKM.

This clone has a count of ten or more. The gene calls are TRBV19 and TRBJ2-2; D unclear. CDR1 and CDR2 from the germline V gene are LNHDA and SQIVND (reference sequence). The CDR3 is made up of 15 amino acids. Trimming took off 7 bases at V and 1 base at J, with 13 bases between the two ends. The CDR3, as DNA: TGTGCCAGTACCCTCCGCGGTCTGAACACCGGGGAGCTGTTTTTT. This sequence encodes CASTLRGLNTGELFF.

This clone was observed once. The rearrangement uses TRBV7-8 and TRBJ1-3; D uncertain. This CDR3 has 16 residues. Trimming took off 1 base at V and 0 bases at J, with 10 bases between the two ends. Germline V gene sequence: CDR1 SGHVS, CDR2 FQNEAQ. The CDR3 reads CASSLVSAFSGNTIYF. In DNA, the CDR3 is TGTGCCAGCAGCTTAGTATCAGCTTTCTCTGGAAACACCATATATTTT.

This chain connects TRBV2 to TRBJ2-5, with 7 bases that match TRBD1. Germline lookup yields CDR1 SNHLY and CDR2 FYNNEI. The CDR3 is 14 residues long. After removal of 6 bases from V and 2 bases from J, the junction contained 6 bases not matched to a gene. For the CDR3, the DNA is TGTGCCAGCAGCGGGACAGAAAGTCAAGAGACCCAGTACTTC. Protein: CASSGTESQETQYF.

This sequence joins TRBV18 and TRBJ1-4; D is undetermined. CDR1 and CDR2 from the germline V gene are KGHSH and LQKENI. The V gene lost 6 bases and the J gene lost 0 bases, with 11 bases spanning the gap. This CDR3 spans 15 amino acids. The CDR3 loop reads CASSLRRTTNEKLFF. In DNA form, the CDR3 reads TGTGCCAGCTCCCTGCGCCGGACAACTAATGAAAAACTGTTTTTT.

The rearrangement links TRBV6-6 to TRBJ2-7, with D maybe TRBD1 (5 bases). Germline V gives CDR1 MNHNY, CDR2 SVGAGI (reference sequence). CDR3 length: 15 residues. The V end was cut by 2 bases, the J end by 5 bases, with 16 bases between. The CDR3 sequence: CASSYRVGQHDEQYF. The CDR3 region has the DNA TGTGCCAGCAGTTACCGGGTGGGGCAGCACGACGAGCAGTACTTC.

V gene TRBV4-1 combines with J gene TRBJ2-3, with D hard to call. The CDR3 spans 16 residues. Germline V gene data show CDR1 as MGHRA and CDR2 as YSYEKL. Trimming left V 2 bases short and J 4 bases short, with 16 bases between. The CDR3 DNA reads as TGCGCCAGCAGCCAATTCCGTGGTAGCAGGCCAGATACGCAGTATTTT. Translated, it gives CASSQFRGSRPDTQYF.

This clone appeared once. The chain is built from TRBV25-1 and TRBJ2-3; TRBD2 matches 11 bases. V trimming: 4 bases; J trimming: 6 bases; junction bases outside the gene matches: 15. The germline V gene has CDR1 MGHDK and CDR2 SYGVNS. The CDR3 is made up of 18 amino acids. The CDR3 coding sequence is TGTGCCAGCAGTGCTGGTGGGACTAGCGGACCGACAGGGGATACGCAGTATTTT. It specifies CASSAGGTSGPTGDTQYF.

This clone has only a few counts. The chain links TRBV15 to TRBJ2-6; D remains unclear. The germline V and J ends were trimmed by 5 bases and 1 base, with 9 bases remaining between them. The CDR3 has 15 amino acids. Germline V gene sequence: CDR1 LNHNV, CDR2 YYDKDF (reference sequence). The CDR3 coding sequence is TGTGCCACCAGCTTAGGGCTTTCTGGGGCCAACGTCCTGACTTTC. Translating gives CATSLGLSGANVLTF.

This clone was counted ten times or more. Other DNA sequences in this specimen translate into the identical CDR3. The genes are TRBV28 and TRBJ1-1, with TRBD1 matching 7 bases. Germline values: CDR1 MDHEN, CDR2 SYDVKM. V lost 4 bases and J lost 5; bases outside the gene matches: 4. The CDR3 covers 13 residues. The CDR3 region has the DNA TGTGCCAGCAGTTCCCAGGGGGGTACTGAAGCTTTCTTT. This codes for CASSSQGGTEAFF.

The CDR3 coding sequence is TGTGCCAGTAAGCGGACTAGCGGCTACGAGCAGTACTTC. Its translation is CASKRTSGYEQYF. The chain employs TRBV19 and TRBJ2-7; 10 bases fit TRBD2. The CDR3 is 13 amino acids. The junction had 3 bases not matched to a gene; V was cut back by 7 bases and J by 3 bases. CDR1 is LNHDA, CDR2 SQIVND, per germline (reference sequence).

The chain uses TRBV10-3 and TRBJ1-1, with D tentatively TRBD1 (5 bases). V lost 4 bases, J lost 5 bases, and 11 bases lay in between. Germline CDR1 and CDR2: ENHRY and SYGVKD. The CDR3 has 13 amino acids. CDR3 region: CAISGSRGTEAFF. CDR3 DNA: TGTGCCATCAGTGGCAGCCGGGGGACTGAAGCTTTCTTT.

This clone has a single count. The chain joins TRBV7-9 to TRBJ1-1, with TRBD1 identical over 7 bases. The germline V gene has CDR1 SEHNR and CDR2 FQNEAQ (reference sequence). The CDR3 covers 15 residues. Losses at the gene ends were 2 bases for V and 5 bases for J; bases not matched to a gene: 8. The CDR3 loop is CASSLTQAGGTEAFF. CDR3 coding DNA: TGTGCCAGCAGCTTAACACAGGCAGGGGGAACTGAAGCTTTCTTT.

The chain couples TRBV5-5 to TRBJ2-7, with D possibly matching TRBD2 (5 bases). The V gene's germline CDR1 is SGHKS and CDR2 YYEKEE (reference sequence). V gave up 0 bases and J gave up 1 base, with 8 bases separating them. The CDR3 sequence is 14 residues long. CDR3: CASSLVPGSYEQYF. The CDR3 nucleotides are TGTGCCAGCAGCTTGGTCCCGGGGTCCTACGAGCAGTACTTC.

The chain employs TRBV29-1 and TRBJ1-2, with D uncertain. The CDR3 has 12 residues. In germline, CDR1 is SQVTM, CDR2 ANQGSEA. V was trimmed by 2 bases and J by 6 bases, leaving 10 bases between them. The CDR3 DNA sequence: TGCAGCGTTGAAAGGCCCAGTAATGGCTACACCTTC. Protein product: CSVERPSNGYTF.

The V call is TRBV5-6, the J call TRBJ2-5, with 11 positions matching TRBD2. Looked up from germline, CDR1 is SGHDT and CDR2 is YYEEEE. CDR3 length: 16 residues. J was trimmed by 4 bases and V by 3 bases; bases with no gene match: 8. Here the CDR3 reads CASSSTLSGRGETQYF. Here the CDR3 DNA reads TGTGCCAGCAGCTCAACCCTTAGCGGGAGGGGAGAGACCCAGTACTTC.

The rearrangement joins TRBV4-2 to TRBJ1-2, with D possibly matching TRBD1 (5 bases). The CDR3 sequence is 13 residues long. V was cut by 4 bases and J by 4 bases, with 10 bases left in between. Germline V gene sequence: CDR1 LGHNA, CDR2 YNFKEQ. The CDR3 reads CASSRDQPYGYTF. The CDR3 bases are TGTGCCAGCAGCCGGGACCAACCCTATGGCTACACCTTC.

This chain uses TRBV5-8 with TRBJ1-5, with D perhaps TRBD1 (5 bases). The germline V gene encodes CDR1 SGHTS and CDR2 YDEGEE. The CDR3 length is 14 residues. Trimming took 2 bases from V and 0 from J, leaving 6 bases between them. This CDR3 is CASSFRDSNQPQHF. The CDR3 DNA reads TGTGCCAGCAGCTTCAGGGATAGCAATCAGCCCCAGCATTTT.

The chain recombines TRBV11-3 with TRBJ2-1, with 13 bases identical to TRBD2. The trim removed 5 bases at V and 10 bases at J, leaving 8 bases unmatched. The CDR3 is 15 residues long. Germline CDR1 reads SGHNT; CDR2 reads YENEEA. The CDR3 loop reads CASSPGTSGTKEQFF. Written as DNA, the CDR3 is TGTGCCAGCAGCCCAGGGACTAGCGGGACTAAGGAGCAGTTCTTC.

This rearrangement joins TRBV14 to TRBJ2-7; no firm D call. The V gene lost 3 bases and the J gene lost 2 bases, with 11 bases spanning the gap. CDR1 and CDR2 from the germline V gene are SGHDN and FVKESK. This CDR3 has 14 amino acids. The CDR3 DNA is TGTGCCAGCAGCCACGCTCAAGGTACCTACGAGCAGTACTTC. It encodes CASSHAQGTYEQYF.

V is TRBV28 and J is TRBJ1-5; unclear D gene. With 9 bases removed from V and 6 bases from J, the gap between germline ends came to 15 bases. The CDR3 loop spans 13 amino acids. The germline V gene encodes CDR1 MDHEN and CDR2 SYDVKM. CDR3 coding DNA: TGTGCCAGTTCTTTATACCAGCTTCAGCCCCAGCATTTT. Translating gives CASSLYQLQPQHF. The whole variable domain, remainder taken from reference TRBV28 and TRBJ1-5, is DVKVTQSSRYLVKRTGEKVFLECVQDMDHENMFWYRQDPGLGLRLIYFSYDVKMKEKGDIPEGYSVSREKKERFSLILESASTNQTSMYLCASSLYQLQPQHFGDGTRLSIL.

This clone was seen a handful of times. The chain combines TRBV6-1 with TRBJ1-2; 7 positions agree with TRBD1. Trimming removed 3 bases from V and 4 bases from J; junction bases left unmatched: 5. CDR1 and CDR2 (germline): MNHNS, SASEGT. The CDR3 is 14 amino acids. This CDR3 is CASSDPTGSYGYTF. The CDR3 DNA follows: TGTGCCAGCAGTGACCCGACAGGGAGCTATGGCTACACCTTC.

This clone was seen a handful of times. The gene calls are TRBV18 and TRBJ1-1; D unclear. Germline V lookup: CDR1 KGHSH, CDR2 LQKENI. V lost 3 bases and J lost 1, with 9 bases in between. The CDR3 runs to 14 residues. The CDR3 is CASSPARGNTEAFF. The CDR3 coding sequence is TGTGCCAGCTCACCGGCCCGGGGGAACACTGAAGCTTTCTTT.

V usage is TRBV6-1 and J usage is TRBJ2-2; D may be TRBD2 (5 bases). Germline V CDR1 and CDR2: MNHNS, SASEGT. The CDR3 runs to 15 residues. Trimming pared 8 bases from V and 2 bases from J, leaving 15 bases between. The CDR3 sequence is CASHRTGTNTGELFF. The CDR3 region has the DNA TGTGCCAGCCACCGGACGGGAACCAACACCGGGGAGCTGTTTTTT.

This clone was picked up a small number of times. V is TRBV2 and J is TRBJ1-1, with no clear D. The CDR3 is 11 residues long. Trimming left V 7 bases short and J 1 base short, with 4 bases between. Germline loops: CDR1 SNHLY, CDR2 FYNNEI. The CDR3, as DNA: TGTGCCAGCAATAGGAACACTGAAGCTTTCTTT. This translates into CASNRNTEAFF.

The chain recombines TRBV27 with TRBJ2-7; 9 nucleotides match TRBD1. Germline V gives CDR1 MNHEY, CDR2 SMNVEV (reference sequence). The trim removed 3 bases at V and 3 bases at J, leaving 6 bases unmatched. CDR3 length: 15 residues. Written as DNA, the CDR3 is TGTGCCAGCAGTTTGCGGCCGGGACAGGGCTACGAGCAGTACTTC. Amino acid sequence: CASSLRPGQGYEQYF.

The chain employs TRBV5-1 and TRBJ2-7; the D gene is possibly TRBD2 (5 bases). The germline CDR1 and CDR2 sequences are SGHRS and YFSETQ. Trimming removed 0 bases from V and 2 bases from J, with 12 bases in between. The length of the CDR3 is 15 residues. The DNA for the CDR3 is TGCGCCAGCAGCTTGGAATCTAGCTCTGCCTACGAGCAGTACTTC. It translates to CASSLESSSAYEQYF. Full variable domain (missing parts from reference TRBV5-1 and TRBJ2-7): KAGVTQTPRYLIKTRGQQVTLSCSPISGHRSVSWYQQTPGQGLQFLFEYFSETQRNKGNFPGRFSGRQFSNSRSEMNVSTLELGDSALYLCASSLESSSAYEQYFGPGTRLTVT.

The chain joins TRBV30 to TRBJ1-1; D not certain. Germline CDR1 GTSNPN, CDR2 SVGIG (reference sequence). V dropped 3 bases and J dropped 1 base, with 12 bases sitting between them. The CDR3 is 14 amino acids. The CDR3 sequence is CAWRGRLGNTEAFF. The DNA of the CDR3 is TGTGCCTGGAGGGGTCGTTTGGGGAACACTGAAGCTTTCTTT.